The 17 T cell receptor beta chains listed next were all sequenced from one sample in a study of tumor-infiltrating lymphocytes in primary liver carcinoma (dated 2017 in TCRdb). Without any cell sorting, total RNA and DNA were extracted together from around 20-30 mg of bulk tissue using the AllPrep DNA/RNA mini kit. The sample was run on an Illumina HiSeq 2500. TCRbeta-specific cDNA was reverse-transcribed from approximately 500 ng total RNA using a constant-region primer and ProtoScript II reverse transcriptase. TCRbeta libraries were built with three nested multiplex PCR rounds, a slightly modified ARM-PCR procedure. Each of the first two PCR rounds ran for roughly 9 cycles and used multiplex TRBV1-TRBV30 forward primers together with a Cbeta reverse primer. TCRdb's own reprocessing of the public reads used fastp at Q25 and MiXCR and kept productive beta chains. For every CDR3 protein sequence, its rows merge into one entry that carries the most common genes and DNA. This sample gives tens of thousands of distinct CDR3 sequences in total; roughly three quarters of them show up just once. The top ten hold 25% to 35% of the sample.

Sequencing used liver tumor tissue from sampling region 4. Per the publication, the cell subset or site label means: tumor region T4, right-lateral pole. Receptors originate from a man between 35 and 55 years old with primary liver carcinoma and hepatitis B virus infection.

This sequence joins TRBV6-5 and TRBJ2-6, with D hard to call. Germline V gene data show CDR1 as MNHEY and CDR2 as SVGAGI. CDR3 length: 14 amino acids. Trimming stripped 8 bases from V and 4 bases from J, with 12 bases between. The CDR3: CASCVYSGANVLTF. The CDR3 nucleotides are TGTGCCAGCTGTGTATACTCAGGGGCCAACGTCCTGACTTTC.

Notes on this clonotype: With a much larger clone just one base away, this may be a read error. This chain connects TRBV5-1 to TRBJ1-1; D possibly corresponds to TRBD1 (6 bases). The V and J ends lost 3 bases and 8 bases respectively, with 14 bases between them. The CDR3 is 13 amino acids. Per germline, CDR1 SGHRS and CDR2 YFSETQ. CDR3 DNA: TGCGCCAGCAGCTCGGGCAGGGGCTGGGAAGCTTTCTTT. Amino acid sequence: CASSSGRGWEAFF. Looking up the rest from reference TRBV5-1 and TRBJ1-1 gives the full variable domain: KAGVTQTPRYLIKTRGQQVTLSCSPISGHRSVSWYQQTPGQGLQFLFEYFSETQRNKGNFPGRFSGRQFSNSRSEMNVSTLELGDSALYLCASSSGRGWEAFFGQGTRLTVV.

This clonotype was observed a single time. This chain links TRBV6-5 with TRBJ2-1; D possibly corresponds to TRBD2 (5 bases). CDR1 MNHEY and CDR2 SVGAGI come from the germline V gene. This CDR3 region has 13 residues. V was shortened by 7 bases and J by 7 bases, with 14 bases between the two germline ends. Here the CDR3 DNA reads TGTGCCAGCATGTGGGTGCGAGGGAATGAGCAGTTCTTC. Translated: CASMWVRGNEQFF.

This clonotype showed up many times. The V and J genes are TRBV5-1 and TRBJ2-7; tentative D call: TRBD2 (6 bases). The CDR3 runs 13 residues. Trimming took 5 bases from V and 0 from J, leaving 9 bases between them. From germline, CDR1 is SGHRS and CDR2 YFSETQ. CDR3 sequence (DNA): TGCGCCAGCAGGGAGGGGAGCTCCTACGAGCAGTACTTC. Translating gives CASREGSSYEQYF.

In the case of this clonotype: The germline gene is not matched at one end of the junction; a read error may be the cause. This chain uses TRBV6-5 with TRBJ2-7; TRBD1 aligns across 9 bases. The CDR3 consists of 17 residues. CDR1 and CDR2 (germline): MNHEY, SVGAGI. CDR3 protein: CANSYSYDRTGALPQYF. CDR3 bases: TGTGCCAACAGTTACTCGTACGACAGGACAGGGGCATTGCCTCAGTACTTC.

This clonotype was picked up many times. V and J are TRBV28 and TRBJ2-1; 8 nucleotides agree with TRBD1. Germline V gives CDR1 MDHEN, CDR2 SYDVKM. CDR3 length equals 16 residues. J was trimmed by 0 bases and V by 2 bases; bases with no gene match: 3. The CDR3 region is CASSLGTGRSYNEQFF. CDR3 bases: TGTGCCAGCAGTTTAGGGACAGGACGCTCCTACAATGAGCAGTTCTTC.

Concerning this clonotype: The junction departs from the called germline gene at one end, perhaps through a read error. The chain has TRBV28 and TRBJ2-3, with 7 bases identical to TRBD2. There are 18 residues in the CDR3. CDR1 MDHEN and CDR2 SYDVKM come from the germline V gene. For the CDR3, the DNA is TGTGCCAGCAGTCAATGGGCGGGAGAGGCCCTGAGTACAGATACGCGGTATTTT. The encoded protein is CASSQWAGEALSTDTRYF.

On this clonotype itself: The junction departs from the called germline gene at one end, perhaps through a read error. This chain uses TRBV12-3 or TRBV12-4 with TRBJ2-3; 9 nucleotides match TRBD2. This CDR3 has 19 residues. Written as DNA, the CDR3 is TGTGCCAGCAGTCAGGACGGATACTCCAGCGGGAGGTCCCCGGATACGCAGTGTTTT. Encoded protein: CASSQDGYSSGRSPDTQCF.

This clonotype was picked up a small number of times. This CDR3 reads CASSGRRTSGRDINEQFF. CDR3 nucleotides: TGTGCCAGCAGTGGGAGACGGACTAGCGGGAGGGACATTAATGAGCAGTTCTTC. The rearrangement uses TRBV27 and TRBJ2-1, with 15 bases fitting TRBD2. Germline loops: CDR1 MNHEY, CDR2 SMNVEV (reference sequence). This CDR3 region has 18 residues. The trim removed 5 bases at V and 7 bases at J, leaving 12 bases unmatched.

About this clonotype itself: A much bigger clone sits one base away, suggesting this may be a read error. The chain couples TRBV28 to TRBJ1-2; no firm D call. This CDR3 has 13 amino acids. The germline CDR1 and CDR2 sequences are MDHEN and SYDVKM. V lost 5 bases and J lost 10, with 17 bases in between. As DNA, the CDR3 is TGTGCCAGCAGTCCCCCCTCCGGAGCCGACTACACCTTC. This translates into CASSPPSGADYTF.

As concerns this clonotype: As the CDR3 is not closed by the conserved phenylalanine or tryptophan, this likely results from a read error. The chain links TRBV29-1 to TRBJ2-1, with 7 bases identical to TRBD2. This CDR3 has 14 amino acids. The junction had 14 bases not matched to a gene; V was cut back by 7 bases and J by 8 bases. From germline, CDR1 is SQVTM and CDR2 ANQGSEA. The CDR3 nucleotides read TGCAGCGGATTGCCGGGACGGGGGGTGGATGAGCAGTTCCTT. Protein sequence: CSGLPGRGVDEQFL.

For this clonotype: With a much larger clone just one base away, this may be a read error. CDR3 DNA sequence: TGCGCCAGCATGGTCAGCATAGCCCAAGAGACCCATTACTTC. It codes for CASMVSIAQETHYF. The genes are TRBV5-1 and TRBJ2-5; D is uncertain. This CDR3 comprises 14 residues. The germline V gene has CDR1 SGHRS and CDR2 YFSETQ.

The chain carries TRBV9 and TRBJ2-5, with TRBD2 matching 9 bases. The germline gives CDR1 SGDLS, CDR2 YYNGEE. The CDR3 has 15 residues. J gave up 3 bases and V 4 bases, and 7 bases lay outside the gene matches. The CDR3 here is CASSSKREAEETQYF. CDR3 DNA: TGTGCCAGCAGCTCTAAGCGGGAGGCCGAAGAGACCCAGTACTTC. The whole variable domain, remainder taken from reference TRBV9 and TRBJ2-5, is DSGVTQTPKHLITATGQRVTLRCSPRSGDLSVYWYQQSLDQGLQFLIQYYNGEERAKGNILERFSAQQFPDLHSELNLSSLELGDSALYFCASSSKREAEETQYFGPGTRLLVL.

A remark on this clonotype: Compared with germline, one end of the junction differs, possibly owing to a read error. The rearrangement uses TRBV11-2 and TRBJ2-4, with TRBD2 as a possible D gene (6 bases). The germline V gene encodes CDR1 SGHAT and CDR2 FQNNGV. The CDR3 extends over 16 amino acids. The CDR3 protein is CASGLDSGLAKTIQYF. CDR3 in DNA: TGTGCTAGCGGCTTAGATTCGGGGCTAGCCAAAACCATTCAGTACTTC.

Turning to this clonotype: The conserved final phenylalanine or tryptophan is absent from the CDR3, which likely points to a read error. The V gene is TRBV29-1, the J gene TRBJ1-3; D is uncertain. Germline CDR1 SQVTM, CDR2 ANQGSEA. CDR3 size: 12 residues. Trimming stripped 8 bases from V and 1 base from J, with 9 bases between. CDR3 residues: CSIGESGNTIYL. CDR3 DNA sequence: TGCAGCATTGGAGAATCTGGAAACACCATATATTTA.

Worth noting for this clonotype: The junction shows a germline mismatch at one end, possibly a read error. The CDR3 DNA reads TGTGCCAGTTTTGTAGGGTCAGGGTACGATCAGCACTTC. Translating it yields CASFVGSGYDQHF. The chain has TRBV12-3 or TRBV12-4 and TRBJ2-7; possibly TRBD1 for D (5 bases). The CDR3 length is 13 residues.

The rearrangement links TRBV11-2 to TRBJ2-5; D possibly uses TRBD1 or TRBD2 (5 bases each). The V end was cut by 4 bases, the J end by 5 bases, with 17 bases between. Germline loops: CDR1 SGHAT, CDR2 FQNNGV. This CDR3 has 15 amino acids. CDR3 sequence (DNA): TGTGCCAGCAGCTCAGGGTCGGTGGGACGGGAGACCCAGTACTTC. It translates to CASSSGSVGRETQYF.